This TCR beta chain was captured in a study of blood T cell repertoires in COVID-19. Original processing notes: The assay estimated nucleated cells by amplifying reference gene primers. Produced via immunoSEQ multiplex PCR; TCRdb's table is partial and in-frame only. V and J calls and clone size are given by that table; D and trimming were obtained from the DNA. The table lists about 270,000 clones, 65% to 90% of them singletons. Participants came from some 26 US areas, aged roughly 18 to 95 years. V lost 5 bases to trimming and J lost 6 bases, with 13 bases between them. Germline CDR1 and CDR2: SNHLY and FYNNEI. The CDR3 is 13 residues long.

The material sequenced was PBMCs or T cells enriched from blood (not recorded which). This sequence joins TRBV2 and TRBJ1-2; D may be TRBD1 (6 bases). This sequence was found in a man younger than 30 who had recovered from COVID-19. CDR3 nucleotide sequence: TGTGCCAGCAGTCCACAGGGTTATGATGGCTACACCTTC. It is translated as CASSPQGYDGYTF. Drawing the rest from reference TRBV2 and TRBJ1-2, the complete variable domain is EPEVTQTPSHQVTQMGQEVILRCVPISNHLYFYWYRQILGQKVEFLVSFYNNEISEKSEIFDDQFSVERPDGSNFTLKIRSTKLEDSAMYFCASSPQGYDGYTFGSGTRLTVV.